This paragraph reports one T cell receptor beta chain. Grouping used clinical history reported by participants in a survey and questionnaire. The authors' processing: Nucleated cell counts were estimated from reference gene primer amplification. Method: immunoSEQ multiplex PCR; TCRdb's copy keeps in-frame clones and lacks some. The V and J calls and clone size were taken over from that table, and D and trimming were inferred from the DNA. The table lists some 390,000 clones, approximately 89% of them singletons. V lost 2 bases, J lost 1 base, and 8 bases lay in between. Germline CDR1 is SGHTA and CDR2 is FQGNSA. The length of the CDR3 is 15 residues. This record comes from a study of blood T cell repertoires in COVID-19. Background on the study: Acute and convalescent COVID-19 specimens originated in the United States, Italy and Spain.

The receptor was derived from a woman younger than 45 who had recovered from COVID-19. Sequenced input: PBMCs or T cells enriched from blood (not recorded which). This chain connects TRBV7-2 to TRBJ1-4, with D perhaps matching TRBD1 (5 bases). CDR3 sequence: CASSLRGGTNEKLFF. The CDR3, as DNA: TGTGCCAGCAGCTTACGGGGGGGAACTAATGAAAAACTGTTTTTT.